This T cell receptor beta chain was captured by sequencing in a study of blood T cell repertoires in COVID-19 (dated by TCRdb to about 2020). Regarding the study in general: Samples covering the acute and convalescent phases of COVID-19 were provided by collaborators in the United States, Italy and Spain. The material from the prospective study consisted of cDNA or gDNA derived from T cells, B-cell-depleted T cells, or PBMCs. Deeply sampled blood TCRbeta repertoires from subjects exposed to, actively infected with, or recovered from COVID-19 were included in the dataset. The repertoires were released in a freely available public database intended as a resource for research on the immune response to SARS-CoV-2. Samples were obtained from the ongoing ImmuneRACE study (first 160 participants) and from approximately 1,200 subjects provided by 6 global collaborators. Sample metadata almost always included a de-identified subject ID, COVID-19 status, age in years and sex. HLA class I and class II types, where available, came from metadata supplied by the sample provider rather than from assay-based typing.

TCRbeta CDR3 regions were amplified from genomic DNA by means of the immunoSEQ Assay, a bias-controlled multiplex PCR. From the authors' description of their analysis: The number of nucleated cells in each sample was estimated from the amplification of reference gene primers within the assay. To quantify the absolute abundance of each unique TCRbeta CDR3 rearrangement, sequence reads were collapsed and filtered. For each sample, productive Simpson clonality was calculated by taking the square root of Simpson's diversity index across productive rearrangements. TCRdb took this table from immuneACCESS and kept in-frame rearrangements with V and J called. Such tables lack part of the clones; where checked against another copy, unresolved V genes explain under half of the gap, and the rest is unexplained. The V and J calls and clone size were taken over from that table, and D and trimming were inferred from the DNA. The sample table contains under 130,000 clones; only one count was recorded for more than 80% of them. The ten largest clones take up roughly 10% of the sample.

As to this clone: It lacks a known antigen. Base qualities are not at hand, and no much larger clone is one base apart.

Beyond this particular receptor, the publication reports: How much clinical and demographic metadata was included differed by source and by participant, and the metadata was provided uncurated.

CDR1 SGDLS and CDR2 YYNGEE were looked up in the germline V gene. The V and J ends are trimmed by 1 base and 3 bases, leaving 13 bases between them. The CDR3 covers 15 residues, taking in both the cysteine and the phenylalanine. Of the read, only the CDR3 DNA is kept; its 45 bases are in frame from base 1. The collaborating institutions used their own protocols to collect whole blood in K2EDTA tubes. For TCRbeta analysis, collaborator samples were shipped as frozen whole blood, as isolated PBMCs, or as DNA extracted from either sample type. The sample consisted of peripheral blood. The clonotype comes from a woman aged 70-85 years with acute or convalescent COVID-19. The receptor chain draws on TRBV9 and TRBJ1-1, with TRBD1 tentatively as D gene (5 bases match). The bases are TGTGCCAGCAGCGTACTGGTAGCGGGGGACACTGAAGCTTTCTTT. This gives the protein CASSVLVAGDTEAFF.